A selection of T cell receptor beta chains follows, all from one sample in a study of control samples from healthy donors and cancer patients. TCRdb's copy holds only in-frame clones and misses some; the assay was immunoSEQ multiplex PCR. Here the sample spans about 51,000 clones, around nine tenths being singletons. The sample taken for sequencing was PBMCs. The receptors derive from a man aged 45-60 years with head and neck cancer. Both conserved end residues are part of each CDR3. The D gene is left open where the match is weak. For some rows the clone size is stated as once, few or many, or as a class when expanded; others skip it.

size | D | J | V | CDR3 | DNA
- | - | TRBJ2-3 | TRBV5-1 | CASSRRDGSTDTQYF | TGCGCCAGCAGCCGACGGGACGGTAGCACAGATACGCAGTATTTT
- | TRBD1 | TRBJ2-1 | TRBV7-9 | CASSQQGLPYNEQFF | TGTGCCAGCAGCCAACAGGGGTTACCCTACAATGAGCAGTTCTTC
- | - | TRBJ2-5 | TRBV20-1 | CSASWAEETQYF | TGCAGTGCTAGTTGGGCAGAAGAGACCCAGTACTTC
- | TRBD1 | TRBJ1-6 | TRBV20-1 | CSARDRDRFAF | TGCAGTGCTAGAGACCGGGACAGGTTCGCTTTT
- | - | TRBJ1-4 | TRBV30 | CAWSVIREKLFF | TGTGCCTGGAGTGTAATCCGGGAAAAACTGTTTTTT
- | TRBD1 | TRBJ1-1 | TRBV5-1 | CASSWTTGLNTEAFF | TGCGCCAGCAGCTGGACGACAGGGCTGAACACTGAAGCTTTCTTT
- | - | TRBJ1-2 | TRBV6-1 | CASSERAGANYGYTF | TGTGCCAGCAGTGAAAGGGCAGGGGCTAACTATGGCTACACCTTC
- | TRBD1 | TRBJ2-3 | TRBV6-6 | CASSFGQGPDTQYF | TGTGCCAGCAGTTTCGGACAGGGTCCAGATACGCAGTATTTT
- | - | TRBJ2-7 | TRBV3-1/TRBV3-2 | CASSQKGPYEQYF | TGTGCCAGCAGCCAAAAGGGCCCCTACGAGCAGTACTTC
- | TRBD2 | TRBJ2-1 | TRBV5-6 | CASSPEWPGGPGEQFF | TGTGCCAGCAGCCCCGAGTGGCCGGGAGGGCCGGGGGAGCAGTTCTTC
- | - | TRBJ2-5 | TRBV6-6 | CASSTTGAQETQYF | TGTGCCAGCAGTACGACAGGCGCTCAAGAGACCCAGTACTTC
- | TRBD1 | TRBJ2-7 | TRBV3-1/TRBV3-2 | CASSQFRDSYEQYF | TGTGCCAGCAGCCAGTTTCGGGACAGCTACGAGCAGTACTTC
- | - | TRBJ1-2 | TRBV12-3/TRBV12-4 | CASSPPDGYTF | TGTGCCAGCAGTCCCCCAGATGGCTACACCTTC
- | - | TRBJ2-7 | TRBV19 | CASSISAGKPYEQYF | TGTGCCAGTAGTATTTCGGCAGGGAAACCTTACGAGCAGTACTTC
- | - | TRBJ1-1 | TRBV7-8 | CASRVTAGTEVGDTEAFF | TGTGCCAGCAGGGTCACCGCCGGGACCGAAGTGGGCGACACTGAAGCTTTCTTT
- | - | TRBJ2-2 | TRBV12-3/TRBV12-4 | CASSLQDGGELFF | TGTGCCAGCAGTTTACAGGATGGCGGGGAGCTGTTTTTT
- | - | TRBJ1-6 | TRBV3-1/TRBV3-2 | CASSQTSYNSPLHF | TGTGCCAGCAGCCAGACTTCCTATAATTCACCCCTCCACTTT
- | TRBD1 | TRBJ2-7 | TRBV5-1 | CASSLVVGRDRGALSRLDEQYF | TGCGCCAGCAGCTTGGTCGTGGGGCGGGACAGGGGGGCCCTATCTCGGTTGGACGAGCAGTACTTC
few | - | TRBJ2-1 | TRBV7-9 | CASSSGRFPEQFF | TGTGCCAGCAGCTCTGGGCGGTTTCCTGAGCAGTTCTTC
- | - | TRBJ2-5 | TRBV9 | CASSVGRGAQETQYF | TGTGCCAGCAGCGTAGGGCGGGGAGCCCAAGAGACCCAGTACTTC
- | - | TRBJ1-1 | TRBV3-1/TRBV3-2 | CASSQSLTEAFF | TGTGCCAGCAGCCAGTCCTTGACTGAAGCTTTCTTT
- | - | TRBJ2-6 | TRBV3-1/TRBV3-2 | CASSPGSGANVLTF | TGTGCCAGCAGCCCAGGATCTGGGGCCAACGTCCTGACTTTC
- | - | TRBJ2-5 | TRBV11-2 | CASSLRPQETQYF | TGTGCCAGCAGCTTAAGGCCACAAGAGACCCAGTACTTC
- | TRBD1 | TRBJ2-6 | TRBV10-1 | CASSGKDRGRRTSGANVLTF | TGCGCCAGCAGTGGTAAGGACAGGGGGCGCAGGACCTCTGGGGCCAACGTCCTGACTTTC
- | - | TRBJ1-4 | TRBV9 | CASSLRPDEKLFF | TGTGCCAGCAGCCTCCGACCGGATGAAAAACTGTTTTTT
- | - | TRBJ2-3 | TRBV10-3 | CAISEPRTDTQYF | TGTGCCATCAGTGAGCCCCGCACAGATACGCAGTATTTT
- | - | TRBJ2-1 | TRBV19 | CASSIRRYGEQFF | TGTGCCAGTAGTATCCGCAGGTATGGTGAGCAGTTCTTC
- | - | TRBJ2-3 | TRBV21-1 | CASSKVLAGGGVGTDTQYF | TGTGCCAGCAGCAAAGTTCTTGCGGGAGGAGGGGTGGGCACAGATACGCAGTATTTT
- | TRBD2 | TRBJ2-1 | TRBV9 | CASSVGLAGVDEQFF | TGTGCCAGCAGCGTAGGGCTAGCGGGAGTAGATGAGCAGTTCTTC
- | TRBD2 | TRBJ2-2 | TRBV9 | CASSPRTSSVGELFF | TGTGCCAGCAGCCCCCGGACTAGTTCGGTCGGGGAGCTGTTTTTT
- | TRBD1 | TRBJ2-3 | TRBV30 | CAWTGGADTQYF | TGTGCCTGGACAGGGGGCGCAGATACGCAGTATTTT
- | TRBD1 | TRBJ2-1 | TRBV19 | CASAHRGLEQFF | TGTGCCAGTGCACACAGGGGGCTTGAGCAGTTCTTC